This is a list of T cell receptor beta chains from one sample in a study of cytomegalovirus exposure and HLA in healthy donors. The protocol was immunoSEQ multiplex PCR, while the TCRdb copy is restricted to in-frame clones and leaves out a portion. The sample records about 190,000 clones, roughly 80% being singletons. Specimen: PBMCs. These receptor sequences come from a boy between 10 and 17 years old in good health and CMV-seronegative. The CDR3 runs from the conserved cysteine through the conserved F or W. The order of the fields is D gene, J gene, V gene, clone size, CDR3 DNA, CDR3 protein. A D gene is named only where the DNA matches it firmly. Size is stated for part of the rows, as once, few or many counts, or as a class when the clone is expanded.

- | TRBJ2-7 | TRBV2 | - | TGTGCCAGCAGTGAGACAGGTATTCTCTACGAGCAGTACTTC | CASSETGILYEQYF
- | TRBJ1-3 | TRBV6-1 | - | TGTGCCAGCAGTGAGTCTCCTCCAGACCGGGGTGGAAACACCATATATTTT | CASSESPPDRGGNTIYF
- | TRBJ2-7 | TRBV14 | - | TGTGCCAGCAGCCAAGTTGGCTCTCCCCCTGACGAGCAGTACTTC | CASSQVGSPPDEQYF
- | TRBJ1-1 | TRBV28 | - | TGTGCCAGCAGTTCCTCAATGGGGGGAGCTTTCTTT | CASSSSMGGAFF
- | TRBJ2-7 | TRBV9 | - | TGTGCCAGCAGCGTAGCTGCAGGCCTGATCTACGAGCAGTACTTC | CASSVAAGLIYEQYF
- | TRBJ1-1 | TRBV29-1 | few | TGCAGCGTTGTGGGGGGGCTCACTGAAGCTTTCTTT | CSVVGGLTEAFF
TRBD1 | TRBJ2-7 | TRBV5-4 | - | TGTGCCAGCAGTCTCCTTACAGGGGACGAGCAGTACTTC | CASSLLTGDEQYF
- | TRBJ2-7 | TRBV30 | - | TGTGCCTGGAGTGTAAGAAAAAGCCACGAGCAGTACTTC | CAWSVRKSHEQYF
- | TRBJ1-1 | TRBV7-9 | - | TGTGCCAGCAGCCCGGGAGAGAGGATATGGGAAACTGAAGCTTTCTTT | CASSPGERIWETEAFF
- | TRBJ1-5 | TRBV29-1 | few | TGCAGCGTTGATCCAGGGGGCAATCAGCCCCAGCATTTT | CSVDPGGNQPQHF
TRBD1 | TRBJ2-7 | TRBV30 | - | TGTGCCTGGCGGGACAGCTCCTACGAGCAGTACTTC | CAWRDSSYEQYF
- | TRBJ2-7 | TRBV6-5 | - | TGTGCCAGCAGTTACTCATTATTATACGAGCAGTACTTC | CASSYSLLYEQYF
TRBD1 | TRBJ1-4 | TRBV5-8 | - | TGTGCCAGCAGCATGGACAGGGGGAGGAAAACTAATGAAAAACTGTTTTTT | CASSMDRGRKTNEKLFF
- | TRBJ2-7 | TRBV9 | - | TGTGCCAGCCAAGGGCGGGACTCCTACGAGCAGTACTTC | CASQGRDSYEQYF
- | TRBJ2-5 | TRBV4-1 | few | TGCGCCAGCAGCCAAGATCCGGCGGGCCAAGAGACCCAGTACTTC | CASSQDPAGQETQYF
TRBD2 | TRBJ2-7 | TRBV6-1 | - | TGTGCCAGCAGGAGGGAAGCGGGGCCATACGAGCAGTACTTC | CASRREAGPYEQYF
TRBD2 | TRBJ2-3 | TRBV7-8 | - | TGTGCCAGCCCGGGACTAGCGGGAGGGGTTGGAGATACGCAGTATTTT | CASPGLAGGVGDTQYF
TRBD1 | TRBJ1-3 | TRBV6-5 | - | TGTGCCAGCAAGTACTCACAGGGGGCTGGAAACACCATATATTTT | CASKYSQGAGNTIYF
TRBD1 | TRBJ2-5 | TRBV5-1 | - | TGCGCCAGCAGCTTGGAAGGCAGGGGGCACGAGACCCAGTACTTC | CASSLEGRGHETQYF
TRBD1 | TRBJ2-7 | TRBV15 | once | TGTGCCACCAACGGTTACCGGGACAGAGCCTACGAGCAGTACTTC | CATNGYRDRAYEQYF
TRBD1 | TRBJ1-6 | TRBV4-2 | - | TGTGCCAGCAGCCAAGTGACAGGGTGGGATTCACCCCTCCACTTT | CASSQVTGWDSPLHF
- | TRBJ1-1 | TRBV4-1 | - | TGCGCCAGCAGCCAAGTATCGGGGAGGCAGCGGAACACTGAAGCTTTCTTT | CASSQVSGRQRNTEAFF
- | TRBJ2-1 | TRBV29-1 | - | TGCAGCGTTGATAGGACTACCAACAATGAGCAGTTCTTC | CSVDRTTNNEQFF
TRBD1 | TRBJ1-2 | TRBV30 | once | TGTGCCTGGAGTAGTGAGACAGGGGGAAACTTTGTCTATGGCTACACCTTC | CAWSSETGGNFVYGYTF
- | TRBJ1-2 | TRBV27 | few | TGTGCCAGCAGTTTGGGGGGGACTAACTATGGCTACACCTTC | CASSLGGTNYGYTF
- | TRBJ1-2 | TRBV29-1 | - | TGCAGCGTTGAAGGCGGCGGGGGGCTTAACTATGGCTACACCTTC | CSVEGGGGLNYGYTF
- | TRBJ2-7 | TRBV9 | - | TGTGCCAGCAGCGCCGCCGGGGGGCGCGGTGAGCAGTACTTC | CASSAAGGRGEQYF
- | TRBJ2-7 | TRBV6-5 | - | TGTGCCAGCAGTTACCCATTAACTGGCTACGAGCAGTACTTC | CASSYPLTGYEQYF
- | TRBJ1-1 | TRBV19 | - | TGTGCCGCCGCATCGGGGGGCTACACTGAAGCTTTCTTT | CAAASGGYTEAFF
- | TRBJ2-2 | TRBV2 | - | TGTGCCAGCAGTGTTCGCAGGACGAACACCGGGGAGCTGTTTTTT | CASSVRRTNTGELFF
TRBD1 | TRBJ1-1 | TRBV29-1 | - | TGCAGCGTTGGGCTTATGCGACAGGGGGGGACTGAAGCTTTCTTT | CSVGLMRQGGTEAFF
- | TRBJ2-3 | TRBV6-4 | few | TGTGCCAGCAGCCCTGGGGGCGGCACAGATACGCAGTATTTT | CASSPGGGTDTQYF
TRBD1 | TRBJ2-4 | TRBV5-6 | few | TGTGCCAGCAGCTGGGGACAGGGCGACATTCAGTACTTC | CASSWGQGDIQYF
TRBD1 | TRBJ1-2 | TRBV19 | - | TGTGCCAGTAGCTCAGGACAGGGTCACTATGGCTACACCTTC | CASSSGQGHYGYTF
- | TRBJ2-1 | TRBV19 | few | TGTGCCAGTAGTACAATCCCTGCTAGCGCCCGTTCCTACAATGAGCAGTTCTTC | CASSTIPASARSYNEQFF
TRBD2 | TRBJ2-5 | TRBV13 | - | TGTGCCAGCAGCTTAGCCACTAGCGCCCAAGAGACCCAGTACTTC | CASSLATSAQETQYF
- | TRBJ1-2 | TRBV29-1 | few | TGCAGCGTTGAAGATTTTACCTACTACTATGGCTACACCTTC | CSVEDFTYYYGYTF
TRBD1 | TRBJ2-7 | TRBV4-2 | - | TGTGCCAGCAGCCAACCCTTCGGGACAGTTTCCTACGAGCAGTACTTC | CASSQPFGTVSYEQYF
- | TRBJ2-6 | TRBV19 | few | TGTGCCAGTACATGGGGCGAAACGGGGGCCAACGTCCTGACTTTC | CASTWGETGANVLTF
- | TRBJ1-4 | TRBV27 | - | TGTGCCAGCAGCTCCGCTATGACAGGCCCGGAAAAACTGTTTTTT | CASSSAMTGPEKLFF
TRBD2 | TRBJ2-1 | TRBV19 | - | TGTGCCAGCGGGACTAGCGGGAACAATGAGCAGTTCTTC | CASGTSGNNEQFF
- | TRBJ1-6 | TRBV15 | - | TGTGCCACCAGCAGAAAGATGGGGGCTGGTAATTCACCCCTCCACTTT | CATSRKMGAGNSPLHF
- | TRBJ1-2 | TRBV10-3 | - | TGTGCCATCTTATTGAGTCCGCCAGGGGTGGGCTACACCTTC | CAILLSPPGVGYTF
- | TRBJ1-3 | TRBV5-1 | - | TGCGCCAGCAGCCAAAACTCTGGAAACACCATATATTTT | CASSQNSGNTIYF
- | TRBJ2-3 | TRBV29-1 | - | TGCAGCCTCTTCGCGGGGAGCACAGATACGCAGTATTTT | CSLFAGSTDTQYF
- | TRBJ2-2 | TRBV19 | - | TGTGCCAGTAGTATAAGGACTCTGCCCGGGGAGCTGTTTTTT | CASSIRTLPGELFF
- | TRBJ1-1 | TRBV7-9 | - | TGTGCCAGCAGCGCCGGTGAAGCTTTCTTT | CASSAGEAFF
- | TRBJ2-7 | TRBV5-1 | - | TGCGCCAGCAGCTTGGGACTAAACTACGAGCAGTACTTC | CASSLGLNYEQYF
TRBD1 | TRBJ1-1 | TRBV9 | - | TGTGCCAGCAGCGCTGGCCTGGGACAGGGGAACACTGAAGCTTTCTTT | CASSAGLGQGNTEAFF
- | TRBJ1-3 | TRBV18 | - | TGTGCCAGCTCACCAAGGCAGGGGTCTGGAAACACCATATATTTT | CASSPRQGSGNTIYF
- | TRBJ1-2 | TRBV7-2 | - | TGTGCCAGCAGCTTAGGGCTTTTTGGCTACACCTTC | CASSLGLFGYTF
- | TRBJ2-2 | TRBV7-2 | - | TGTGCCAGCAGCTTACAGCGGCTGAGGGCCGGGGAGCTGTTTTTT | CASSLQRLRAGELFF